This T cell receptor (beta chain) was obtained from a study of blood T cell repertoires in COVID-19. Study at large: Sites across the United States, Italy and Spain contributed samples from acute and convalescent COVID-19.

Generated by immunoSEQ multiplex PCR, the TCRdb table keeps only in-frame clones and is missing some. Found here are some 500,000 clones, approximately 88% of them singletons; the top ten hold about 8%. Trimming at V came to 10 bases and at J to 1 base, leaving 5 bases not matched to a gene. The CDR3 covers 13 residues. The germline gives CDR1 MDHEN, CDR2 SYDVKM. This chain links TRBV28 with TRBJ1-1, with TRBD1 matching over 8 bases. The receptor was isolated from a woman in her fifties or sixties with COVID-19, enrolled during active disease. Sequenced input: peripheral blood. CDR3 DNA: TGTGCCACCTGGGACAGGCCGAACACTGAAGCTTTCTTT. Protein sequence: CATWDRPNTEAFF.